This T cell receptor beta chain was identified during a study of T cells after yellow fever vaccination. Study results and limitations: By day 5 rather than day 15, the secondary response had peaked, though it was weaker.

For this clonotype: Antigen: not known.

TCRdb re-called the 5' RACE reads through MiXCR, storing one row per CDR3 protein. The sample consists of some 420,000 distinct CDR3 sequences, roughly a sixth of them appearing once. Germline V lookup: CDR1 KGHSH, CDR2 LQKENI. This CDR3 has 16 residues. J gave up 3 bases and V 5 bases, and 6 bases lay outside the gene matches. The J gene is TRBJ2-2, the V gene TRBV18; 10 positions agree with TRBD1. The TCR was taken from a man aged 18 to 30 who received the YFV17D yellow fever vaccine. This specimen consisted of PBMCs, obtained before the yellow fever booster vaccination. Written as DNA, the CDR3 is TGTGCCAGCTCAACGGAGACAGGGGGCGACACCGGGGAGCTGTTTTTT. Translation gives CASSTETGGDTGELFF.